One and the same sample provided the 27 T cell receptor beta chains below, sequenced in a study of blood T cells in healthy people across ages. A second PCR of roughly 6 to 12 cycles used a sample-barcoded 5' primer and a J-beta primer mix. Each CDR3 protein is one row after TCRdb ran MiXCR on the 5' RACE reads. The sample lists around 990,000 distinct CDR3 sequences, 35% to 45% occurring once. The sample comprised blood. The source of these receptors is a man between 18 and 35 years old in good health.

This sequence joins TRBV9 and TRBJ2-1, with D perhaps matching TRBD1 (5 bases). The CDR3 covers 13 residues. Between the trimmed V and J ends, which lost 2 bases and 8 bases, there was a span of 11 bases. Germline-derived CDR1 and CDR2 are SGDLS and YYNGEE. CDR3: CASSVWQGYEQFF. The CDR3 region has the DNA TGTGCCAGCAGCGTCTGGCAGGGCTATGAGCAGTTCTTC.

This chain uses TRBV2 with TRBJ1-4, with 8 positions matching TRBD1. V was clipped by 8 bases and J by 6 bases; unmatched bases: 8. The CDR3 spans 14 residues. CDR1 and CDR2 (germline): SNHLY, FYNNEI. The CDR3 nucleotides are TGTGCCAGCCGGGGGGGGACAGGTTATGAAAAACTGTTTTTT. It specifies CASRGGTGYEKLFF.

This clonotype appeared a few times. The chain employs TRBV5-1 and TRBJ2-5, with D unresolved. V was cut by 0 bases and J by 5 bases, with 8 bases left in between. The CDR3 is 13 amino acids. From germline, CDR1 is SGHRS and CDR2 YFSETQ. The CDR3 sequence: CASSLEIRETQYF. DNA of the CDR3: TGCGCCAGCAGCTTGGAAATAAGGGAGACCCAGTACTTC.

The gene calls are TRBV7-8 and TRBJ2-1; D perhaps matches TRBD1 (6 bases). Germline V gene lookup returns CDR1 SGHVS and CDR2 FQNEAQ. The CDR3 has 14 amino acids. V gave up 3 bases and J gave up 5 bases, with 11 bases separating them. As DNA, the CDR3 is TGTGCCAGCAGCTTTGGACAGTTAGACAATGAGCAGTTCTTC. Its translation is CASSFGQLDNEQFF.

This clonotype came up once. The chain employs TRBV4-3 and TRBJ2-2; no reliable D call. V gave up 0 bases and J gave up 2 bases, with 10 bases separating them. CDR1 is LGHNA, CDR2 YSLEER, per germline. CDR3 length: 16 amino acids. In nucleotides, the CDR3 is TGCGCCAGCAGCCAAGATAGGCAGATAAACACCGGGGAGCTGTTTTTT. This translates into CASSQDRQINTGELFF.

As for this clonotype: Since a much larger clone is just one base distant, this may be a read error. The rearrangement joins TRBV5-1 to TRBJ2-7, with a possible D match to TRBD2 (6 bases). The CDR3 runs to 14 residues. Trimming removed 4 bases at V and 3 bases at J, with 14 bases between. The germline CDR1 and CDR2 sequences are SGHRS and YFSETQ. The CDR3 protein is CASSVREAGYEQYF. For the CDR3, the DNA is TGCGCCAGCAGCGTGAGGGAAGCGGGCTACGAGCAGTACTTC.

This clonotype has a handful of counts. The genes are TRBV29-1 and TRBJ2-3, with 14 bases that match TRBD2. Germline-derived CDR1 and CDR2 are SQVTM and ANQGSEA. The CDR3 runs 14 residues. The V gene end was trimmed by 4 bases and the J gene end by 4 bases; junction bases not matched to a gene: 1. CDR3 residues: CSVVTSGGADTQYF. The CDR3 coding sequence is TGCAGCGTTGTGACTAGCGGGGGGGCAGATACGCAGTATTTT.

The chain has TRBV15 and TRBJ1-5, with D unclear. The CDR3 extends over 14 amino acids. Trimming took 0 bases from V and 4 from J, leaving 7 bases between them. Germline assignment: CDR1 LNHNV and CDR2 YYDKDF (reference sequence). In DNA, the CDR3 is TGTGCCACCAGCAGAGATTGGGGTAATCAGCCCCAGCATTTT. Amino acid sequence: CATSRDWGNQPQHF.

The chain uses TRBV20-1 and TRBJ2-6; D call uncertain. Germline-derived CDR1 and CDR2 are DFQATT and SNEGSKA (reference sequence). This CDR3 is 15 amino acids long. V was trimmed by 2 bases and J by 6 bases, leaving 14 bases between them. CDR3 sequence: CSARTEEIEANVLTF. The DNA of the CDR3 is TGCAGTGCTAGAACAGAGGAGATTGAGGCCAACGTCCTGACTTTC.

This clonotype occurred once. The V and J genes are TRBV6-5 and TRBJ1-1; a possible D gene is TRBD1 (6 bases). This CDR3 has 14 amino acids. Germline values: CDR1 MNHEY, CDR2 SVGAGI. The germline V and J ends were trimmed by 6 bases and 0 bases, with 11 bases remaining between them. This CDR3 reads CASRRRGVNTEAFF. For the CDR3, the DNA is TGTGCCAGCAGACGAAGGGGGGTGAACACTGAAGCTTTCTTT.

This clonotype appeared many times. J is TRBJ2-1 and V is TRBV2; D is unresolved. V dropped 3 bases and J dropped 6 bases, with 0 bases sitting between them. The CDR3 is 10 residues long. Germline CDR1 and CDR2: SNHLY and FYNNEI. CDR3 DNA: TGTGCCAGCAGTGACAATGAGCAGTTCTTC. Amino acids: CASSDNEQFF.

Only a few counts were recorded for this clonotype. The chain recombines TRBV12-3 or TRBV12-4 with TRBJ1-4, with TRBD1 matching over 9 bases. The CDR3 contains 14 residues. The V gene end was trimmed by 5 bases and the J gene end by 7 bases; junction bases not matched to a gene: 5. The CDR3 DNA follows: TGTGCCAGCAGTCACAGGGGGCTAGGTGAAAAACTGTTTTTT. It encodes CASSHRGLGEKLFF.

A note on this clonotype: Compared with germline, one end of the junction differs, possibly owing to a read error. The CDR3 DNA reads as TGCAGTGCTAGAGGGGTTGACTATGACTACACCTTC. Its translation: CSARGVDYDYTF. The genes are TRBV20-1 and TRBJ1-2; D not certain. CDR1 is DFQATT and CDR2 is SNEGSKA in the germline V gene (reference sequence). The CDR3 is 12 amino acids.

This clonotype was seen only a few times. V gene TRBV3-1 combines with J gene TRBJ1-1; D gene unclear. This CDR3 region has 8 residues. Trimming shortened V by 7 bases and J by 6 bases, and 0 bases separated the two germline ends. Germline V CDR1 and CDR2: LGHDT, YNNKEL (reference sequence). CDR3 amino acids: CASTEAFF. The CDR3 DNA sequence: TGTGCCAGCACTGAAGCTTTCTTT.

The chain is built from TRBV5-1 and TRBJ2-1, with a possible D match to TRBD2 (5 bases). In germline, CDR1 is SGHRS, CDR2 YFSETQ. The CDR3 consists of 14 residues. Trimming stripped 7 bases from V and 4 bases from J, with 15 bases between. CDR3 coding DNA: TGCGCCAGCGGCCCCTGGAGCGGATACAATGAGCAGTTCTTC. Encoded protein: CASGPWSGYNEQFF.

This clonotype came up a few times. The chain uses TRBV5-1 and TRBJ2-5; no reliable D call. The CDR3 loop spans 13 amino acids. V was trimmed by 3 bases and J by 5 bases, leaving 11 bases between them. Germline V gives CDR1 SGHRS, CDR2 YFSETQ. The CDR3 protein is CASSSRLGETQYF. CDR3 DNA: TGCGCCAGCAGCTCCCGTCTCGGGGAGACCCAGTACTTC.

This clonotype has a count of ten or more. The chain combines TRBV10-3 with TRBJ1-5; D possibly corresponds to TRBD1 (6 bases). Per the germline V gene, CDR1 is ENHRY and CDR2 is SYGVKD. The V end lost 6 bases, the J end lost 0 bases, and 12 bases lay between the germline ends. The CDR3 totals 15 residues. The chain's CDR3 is CAISRDKYSNQPQHF. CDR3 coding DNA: TGTGCCATCAGCCGGGACAAATATAGCAATCAGCCCCAGCATTTT.

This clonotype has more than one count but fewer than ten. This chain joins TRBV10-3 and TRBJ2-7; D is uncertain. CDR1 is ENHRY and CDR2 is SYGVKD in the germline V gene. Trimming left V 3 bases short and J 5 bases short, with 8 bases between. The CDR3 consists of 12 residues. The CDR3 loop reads CAISDSMNEQYF. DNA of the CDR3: TGTGCCATCAGTGACTCCATGAACGAGCAGTACTTC.

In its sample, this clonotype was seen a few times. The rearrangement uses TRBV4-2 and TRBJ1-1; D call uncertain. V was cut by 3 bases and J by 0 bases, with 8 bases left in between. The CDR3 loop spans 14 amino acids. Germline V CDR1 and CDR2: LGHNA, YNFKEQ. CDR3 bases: TGTGCCAGCAGCCAGGTTTATTTGAACACTGAAGCTTTCTTT. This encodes CASSQVYLNTEAFF.

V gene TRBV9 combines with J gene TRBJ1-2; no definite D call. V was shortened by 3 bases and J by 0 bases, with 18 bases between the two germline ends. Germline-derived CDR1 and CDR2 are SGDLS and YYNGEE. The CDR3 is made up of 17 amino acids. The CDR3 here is CASSEGGSARANYGYTF. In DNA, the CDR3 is TGTGCCAGCAGCGAGGGCGGTTCAGCCAGAGCTAACTATGGCTACACCTTC.

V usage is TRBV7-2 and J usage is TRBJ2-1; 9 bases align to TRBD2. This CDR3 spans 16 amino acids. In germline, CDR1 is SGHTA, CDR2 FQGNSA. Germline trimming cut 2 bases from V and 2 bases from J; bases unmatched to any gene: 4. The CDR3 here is CASSLQGGGAYNEQFF. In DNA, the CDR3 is TGTGCCAGCAGCTTACAAGGCGGGGGGGCCTACAATGAGCAGTTCTTC.

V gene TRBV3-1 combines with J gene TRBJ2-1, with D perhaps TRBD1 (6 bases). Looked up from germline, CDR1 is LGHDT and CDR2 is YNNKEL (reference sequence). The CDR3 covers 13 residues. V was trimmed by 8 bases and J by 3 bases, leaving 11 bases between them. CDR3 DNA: TGTGCCAGCGGGACAAACATCTACAATGAGCAGTTCTTC. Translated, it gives CASGTNIYNEQFF.

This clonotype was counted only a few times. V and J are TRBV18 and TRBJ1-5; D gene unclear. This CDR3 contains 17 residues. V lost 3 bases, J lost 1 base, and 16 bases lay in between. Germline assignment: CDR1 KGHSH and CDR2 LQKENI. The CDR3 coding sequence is TGTGCCAGCTCACCTCTCCGACGGAGCTCGAGCAATCAGCCCCAGCATTTT. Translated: CASSPLRRSSSNQPQHF.

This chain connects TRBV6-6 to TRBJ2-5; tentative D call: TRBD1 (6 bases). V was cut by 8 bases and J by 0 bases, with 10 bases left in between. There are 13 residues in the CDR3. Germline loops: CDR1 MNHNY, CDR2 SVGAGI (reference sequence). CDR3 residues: CASGGLNQETQYF. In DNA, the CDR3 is TGTGCCAGCGGGGGCCTGAACCAAGAGACCCAGTACTTC.

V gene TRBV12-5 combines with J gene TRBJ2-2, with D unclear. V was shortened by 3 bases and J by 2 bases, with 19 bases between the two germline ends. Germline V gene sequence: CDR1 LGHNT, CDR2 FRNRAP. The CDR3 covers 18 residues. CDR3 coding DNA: TGTGCTAGTGGTTTCACATCACTTTTTGCGGCAAACACCGGGGAGCTGTTTTTT. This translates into CASGFTSLFAANTGELFF. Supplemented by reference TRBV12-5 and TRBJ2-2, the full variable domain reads DARVTQTPRHKVTEMGQEVTMRCQPILGHNTVFWYRQTMMQGLELLAYFRNRAPLDDSGMPKDRFSAEMPDATLATLKIQPSEPRDSAVYFCASGFTSLFAANTGELFFGEGSRLTVL.

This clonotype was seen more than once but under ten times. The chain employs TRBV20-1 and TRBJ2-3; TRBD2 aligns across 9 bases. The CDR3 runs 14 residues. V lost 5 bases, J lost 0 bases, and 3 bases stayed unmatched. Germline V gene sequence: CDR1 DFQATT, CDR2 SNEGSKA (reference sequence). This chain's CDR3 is CSALAGVSTDTQYF. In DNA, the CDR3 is TGCAGTGCTTTAGCGGGGGTGAGCACAGATACGCAGTATTTT.

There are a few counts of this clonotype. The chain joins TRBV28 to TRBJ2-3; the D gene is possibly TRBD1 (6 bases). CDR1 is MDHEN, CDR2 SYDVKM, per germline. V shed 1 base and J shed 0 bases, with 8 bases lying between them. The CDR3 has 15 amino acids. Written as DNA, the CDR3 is TGTGCCAGCAGTTTATACAGGGAAAGCACAGATACGCAGTATTTT. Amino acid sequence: CASSLYRESTDTQYF.